The clone carrying this T cell receptor beta chain appeared a few times. Antigen: not known. Sequencing targeted TCR beta in blood CD8+ and CD4+ T cells. The sample belongs to a study of CD8 T cells in Susac syndrome. Whole-study findings and limits: CD4+ repertoires of Susac syndrome patients lacked detectable clonal expansion.

The V and J ends lost 5 bases and 4 bases respectively, with 10 bases between them. Looked up from germline, CDR1 is SGHTA and CDR2 is FQGNSA. The CDR3 loop spans 13 amino acids. Reverse transcription of about 0.5 to 1 ug RNA was carried out with random hexamers. The authors amplified TCR beta CDR3 across 54 Vbeta and 13 Jbeta using immunoSEQ multiplex PCR. From the immunoSEQ multiplex PCR reads, TCRdb called clonotypes with MiXCR, one entry per CDR3 protein. There are around 200,000 distinct CDR3 sequences in the sample; around 94% occur only once, and 0.085% to 0.1% lies in the top ten. This chain joins TRBV7-2 and TRBJ2-3; D perhaps matches TRBD2 (5 bases). Sequencing was done on a sample of CD4+ T cells from PBMCs. The clonotype was recovered from a human donor with Susac syndrome. The CDR3 sequence: CASSRTGADTQYF. CDR3 nucleotides: TGTGCCAGCAGCCGAACCGGGGCAGATACGCAGTATTTT.